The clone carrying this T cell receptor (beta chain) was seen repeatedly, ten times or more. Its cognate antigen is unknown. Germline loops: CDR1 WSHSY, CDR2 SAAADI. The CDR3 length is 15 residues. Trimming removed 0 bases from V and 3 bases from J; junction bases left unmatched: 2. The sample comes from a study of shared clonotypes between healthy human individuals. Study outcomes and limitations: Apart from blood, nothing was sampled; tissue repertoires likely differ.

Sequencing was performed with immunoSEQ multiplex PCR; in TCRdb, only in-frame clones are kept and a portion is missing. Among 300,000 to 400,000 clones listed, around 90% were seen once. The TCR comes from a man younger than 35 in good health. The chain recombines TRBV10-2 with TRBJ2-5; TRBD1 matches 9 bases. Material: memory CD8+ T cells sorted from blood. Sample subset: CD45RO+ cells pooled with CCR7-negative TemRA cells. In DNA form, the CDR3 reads TGCGCCAGCAGTGAGTCACAGGGGGCGAAAGAGACCCAGTACTTC. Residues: CASSESQGAKETQYF.